This is a list of T cell receptor beta chains from one sample in a study of graft-versus-host responses after intestinal transplantation. Data came from immunoSEQ multiplex PCR; TCRdb stores just in-frame clones and leaves some out. The sample shows fewer than 75,000 clones, approximately 90% of them seen only once. Sequenced material: PBMCs, taken 26 days after transplant. Receptor source: a human patient who received an intestinal transplant, so some T cells may come from the graft donor. Both conserved end residues are part of each CDR3. A D gene is named only where the DNA matches it firmly. Clone sizes are given selectively: once, few, many, or a class where the clone is expanded.

DNA: TGTGCCAGCAACCACGGGGAGTCCACTGAAGCTTTCTTT
CDR3: CASNHGESTEAFF
J: TRBJ1-1
D: -
size: -
V: TRBV6-5

DNA: TGTGCCAGCAGCTTACCTAGCGGGCAGACCCAGTACTTC
CDR3: CASSLPSGQTQYF
J: TRBJ2-5
D: TRBD2
size: -
V: TRBV7-2

DNA: TGTGCCAGCAGTCCAGGGACTCGCTATGGCTACACCTTC
CDR3: CASSPGTRYGYTF
J: TRBJ1-2
D: -
size: -
V: TRBV6-5

DNA: TGTGCCAGCTCCGGGGGGCCAGATACGCAGTATTTT
CDR3: CASSGGPDTQYF
J: TRBJ2-3
D: -
size: once
V: TRBV9

DNA: TGTGCCATCAGTGAGGCGTGGCGGCATGTGGAAGGGGGCACCTACAATGAGCAGTTCTTC
CDR3: CAISEAWRHVEGGTYNEQFF
J: TRBJ2-1
D: TRBD1
size: -
V: TRBV10-3

DNA: TGCGCCAGCAGCCTAGGGGCAGGGAACGAGCAGTACTTC
CDR3: CASSLGAGNEQYF
J: TRBJ2-7
D: -
size: -
V: TRBV4-1

DNA: TGTGCCAGCAGTTTCGCGGTTTCATATGGCTACACCTTC
CDR3: CASSFAVSYGYTF
J: TRBJ1-2
D: -
size: -
V: TRBV28

DNA: TGTGCCAGCAGCCACGGGACTAGCGGGAGGGCCAAAACAGATACGCAGTATTTT
CDR3: CASSHGTSGRAKTDTQYF
J: TRBJ2-3
D: TRBD2
size: -
V: TRBV7-8

DNA: TGTGCCAGCAGTTCTGGACTAGCGGGGGGGCCGAATGAGCAGTTCTTC
CDR3: CASSSGLAGGPNEQFF
J: TRBJ2-1
D: TRBD2
size: -
V: TRBV28

DNA: TGTGCCAGCAGTGATAACCCGGGACTAGCGCGCTACGAGCAGTACTTC
CDR3: CASSDNPGLARYEQYF
J: TRBJ2-7
D: TRBD2
size: once
V: TRBV6-1

DNA: TGCGCCAGCAGCCCGGGACAGACGAATTCGAACACCGGGGAGCTGTTTTTT
CDR3: CASSPGQTNSNTGELFF
J: TRBJ2-2
D: TRBD1
size: -
V: TRBV5-1

DNA: TGCGCCAGCAGTCAATCGCCGACTGTAGCCAAAAACATTCAGTACTTC
CDR3: CASSQSPTVAKNIQYF
J: TRBJ2-4
D: -
size: -
V: TRBV23-1

DNA: TGCAGTGCTAGAGCCGAGGGCCAACAGTTCTTC
CDR3: CSARAEGQQFF
J: TRBJ2-1
D: -
size: -
V: TRBV20-1

DNA: TGCAGCGCTTTGAGGGGCCTAGCGAACAATGAGCAGTTCTTC
CDR3: CSALRGLANNEQFF
J: TRBJ2-1
D: -
size: -
V: TRBV29-1

DNA: TGTGCCCTCTACAATGAGCAGTTCTTC
CDR3: CALYNEQFF
J: TRBJ2-1
D: -
size: -
V: TRBV7-9

DNA: TGTGCCAGCAGCTTAGCCCCCTGGGGCGGGAGGGGCGACAATGAGCAGTTCTTC
CDR3: CASSLAPWGGRGDNEQFF
J: TRBJ2-1
D: TRBD2
size: -
V: TRBV7-9

DNA: TGTGCCAGCAGCCTGTCGGGCACTGAAGCTTTCTTT
CDR3: CASSLSGTEAFF
J: TRBJ1-1
D: -
size: -
V: TRBV7-8

DNA: TGTGCCAGCAGCCCGGACCAGTGGGGAGCGGATACGCAGTATTTT
CDR3: CASSPDQWGADTQYF
J: TRBJ2-3
D: -
size: -
V: TRBV14

DNA: TGTGCCAGCAGTTTCCGGGGGGGGCCCACAGATACGCAGTATTTT
CDR3: CASSFRGGPTDTQYF
J: TRBJ2-3
D: TRBD2
size: -
V: TRBV6-6

DNA: TGCGCCAGCAGCCAAGAAGGCCTCAGGGGCGATGAGCAGTTCTTC
CDR3: CASSQEGLRGDEQFF
J: TRBJ2-1
D: -
size: -
V: TRBV4-1

DNA: TGTGCCAGCAGTAGGGGACAGGGGTCGAGCAATCAGCCCCAGCATTTT
CDR3: CASSRGQGSSNQPQHF
J: TRBJ1-5
D: TRBD1
size: -
V: TRBV28

DNA: TGTGCCAGCAGTTTCAGGGTTGGGCAGCCCCAGCATTTT
CDR3: CASSFRVGQPQHF
J: TRBJ1-5
D: -
size: -
V: TRBV28

DNA: TGTGCCAGCAGCTTAAACAGGGATGGCTACACCTTC
CDR3: CASSLNRDGYTF
J: TRBJ1-2
D: -
size: -
V: TRBV13

DNA: TGTGCCAGTAGTTGGACAGGGGCTTCACCCCTCCACTTT
CDR3: CASSWTGASPLHF
J: TRBJ1-6
D: TRBD1
size: -
V: TRBV19

DNA: TGTGCCAGCTCACCTGCCCGGGACAGGGGCCCCGGCTACACCTTC
CDR3: CASSPARDRGPGYTF
J: TRBJ1-2
D: TRBD1
size: -
V: TRBV18

DNA: TGTGCCAGCAGTTACCTCGAGGTAGCAGCCTACGAGCAGTACTTC
CDR3: CASSYLEVAAYEQYF
J: TRBJ2-7
D: -
size: -
V: TRBV6-6

DNA: TGTGCCTGGAGTACAGGGGGCTATACCGGGGAGCTGTTTTTT
CDR3: CAWSTGGYTGELFF
J: TRBJ2-2
D: TRBD1
size: -
V: TRBV30

DNA: TGTGCCAGCAGCGTAGGGGGGGCTGAAGCTTTCTTT
CDR3: CASSVGGAEAFF
J: TRBJ1-1
D: -
size: -
V: TRBV9

DNA: TGCAGCGTTGGGGGGGGGAAGTGGAACACTGAAGCTTTCTTT
CDR3: CSVGGGKWNTEAFF
J: TRBJ1-1
D: -
size: -
V: TRBV29-1

DNA: TGCGCCAGCAGTTTGGACAGTGCTAATGAAAAACTGTTTTTT
CDR3: CASSLDSANEKLFF
J: TRBJ1-4
D: -
size: -
V: TRBV5-1

DNA: TGCGCCAGCAGCCAAGTGTGGGGAGGTGGAAACACCATATATTTT
CDR3: CASSQVWGGGNTIYF
J: TRBJ1-3
D: -
size: once
V: TRBV4-1

DNA: TGTGCCAGCAGCTTGGCCACGACAGGGGAAAATGAGCAGTTCTTC
CDR3: CASSLATTGENEQFF
J: TRBJ2-1
D: TRBD1
size: -
V: TRBV5-4

DNA: TGTGCCAGCAGCTTGGGTGGGGCAGGCTATGGCTACACCTTC
CDR3: CASSLGGAGYGYTF
J: TRBJ1-2
D: -
size: -
V: TRBV5-8

DNA: TGCGCCAGCAGCCGGACTAGCGGTTTCACAGATACGCAGTATTTT
CDR3: CASSRTSGFTDTQYF
J: TRBJ2-3
D: TRBD2
size: -
V: TRBV5-1

DNA: TGCGCCAGCAGCCAAGTCGGCTTGCACGGGGAGTTAGTTAATTCACCCCTCCACTTT
CDR3: CASSQVGLHGELVNSPLHF
J: TRBJ1-6
D: -
size: -
V: TRBV4-1

DNA: TGTGCCACCATCAGGATTCCTAATTCACCCCTCCACTTT
CDR3: CATIRIPNSPLHF
J: TRBJ1-6
D: -
size: -
V: TRBV6-6

DNA: TGTGCCAGCAGCGCACCGATCGCCGCGGGTGAGCAGTTCTTC
CDR3: CASSAPIAAGEQFF
J: TRBJ2-1
D: -
size: -
V: TRBV6-5

DNA: TGTGCCAGCAGTTCACGGGTAAGCTCCTACAATGAGCAGTTCTTC
CDR3: CASSSRVSSYNEQFF
J: TRBJ2-1
D: -
size: -
V: TRBV28

DNA: TGTGCCAGCAGTGAACCAGGATTCAATCAGCCCCAGCATTTT
CDR3: CASSEPGFNQPQHF
J: TRBJ1-5
D: -
size: once
V: TRBV6-1

DNA: TGTGCCATCCAAGAAGCCAGGGGGTTGGATGGCTACACCTTC
CDR3: CAIQEARGLDGYTF
J: TRBJ1-2
D: TRBD1
size: -
V: TRBV10-3

DNA: TGCAGCGTTCAAAGGGGCAGCATGAACACTGAAGCTTTCTTT
CDR3: CSVQRGSMNTEAFF
J: TRBJ1-1
D: -
size: -
V: TRBV29-1

DNA: TGTGTCAGCAGTCCGACAGGGGAAAATTCACCCCTCCACTTT
CDR3: CVSSPTGENSPLHF
J: TRBJ1-6
D: TRBD1
size: -
V: TRBV28

DNA: TGTGCCAGCACCTCGGACAGGGAAGTTCGTGGCTACACCTTC
CDR3: CASTSDREVRGYTF
J: TRBJ1-2
D: TRBD1
size: -
V: TRBV27

DNA: TGTGCCAGCAGTTTTGCACTAGCGGGGGGGCAGGGCACAGATACGCAGTATTTT
CDR3: CASSFALAGGQGTDTQYF
J: TRBJ2-3
D: TRBD2
size: -
V: TRBV28

DNA: TGTGCCAGCAGCAGGGGGACAGGGTCCTACGAGCAGTACTTC
CDR3: CASSRGTGSYEQYF
J: TRBJ2-7
D: TRBD1
size: -
V: TRBV5-6

DNA: TGTGCCAGCCGGCCTCCGGCGGGGGCCACAGATACGCAGTATTTT
CDR3: CASRPPAGATDTQYF
J: TRBJ2-3
D: -
size: -
V: TRBV7-9

DNA: TGTGCCAGCAGCGTATATGGGGGGGCCAACAATGAGCAGTTCTTC
CDR3: CASSVYGGANNEQFF
J: TRBJ2-1
D: -
size: -
V: TRBV9

DNA: TGTGCCACCAGCAGAGATCCGGGTGCGAGCAATCAGCCCCAGCATTTT
CDR3: CATSRDPGASNQPQHF
J: TRBJ1-5
D: -
size: once
V: TRBV15